This T cell receptor (beta chain) was captured by sequencing in a study of cytomegalovirus exposure and HLA in healthy donors. Per germline, CDR1 LNHDA and CDR2 SQIVND (reference sequence). V shed 5 bases and J shed 6 bases, with 14 bases lying between them. The CDR3 contains 14 residues. Vbeta (60) and Jbeta (13) primers were used in the PCR. Repertoires were generated with immunoSEQ multiplex PCR, while TCRdb's copy carries only in-frame clones and drops some. The repertoire holds approximately 150,000 clones, with roughly three quarters as singletons. Findings and limits, study-wide: In a later analysis, the majority of CMV-associated beta chains seemingly showed HLA restriction. Earlier results showed most TCR beta V segments being productive about 87% or about 30% of the time. Information on immune exposure was restricted to one variable (CMV serostatus).

This clone was counted between two and nine times. Its specificity is not known. Sampled while nominally healthy, donors likely had unrecorded immune exposures. The clonotype originates from a man between 60 and 75 years old in good health and CMV-seronegative. The genes are TRBV19 and TRBJ1-5, with D perhaps matching TRBD1 (5 bases). Source material: PBMCs. CDR3 sequence: CASSVQVLGQPQHF. The CDR3 DNA reads as TGTGCCAGTAGTGTACAGGTTTTGGGTCAGCCCCAGCATTTT.